A single sample is the source of the 17 T cell receptor beta chains below, sequenced in a study of blood T cell repertoires in COVID-19. The repertoire was sequenced with immunoSEQ multiplex PCR; TCRdb's copy has only in-frame clones and lacks some. The repertoire holds almost 300,000 clones, with about nine tenths as singletons. Sequenced sample: peripheral blood. These receptors were obtained from a young woman with COVID-19, enrolled during active disease.

In this sample, this clone turned up once. This chain links TRBV6-4 with TRBJ2-1; 9 nucleotides align to TRBD2. This CDR3 has 16 residues. Germline trimming cut 5 bases from V and 7 bases from J; bases unmatched to any gene: 12. Per the germline V gene, CDR1 is MRHNA and CDR2 is SNTAGT. This CDR3 reads CASSPNTGTSRNEQFF. DNA for the CDR3: TGTGCCAGCAGTCCCAACACCGGGACTAGCAGGAATGAGCAGTTCTTC.

This clone is a singleton in its sample. This CDR3 is CASSVAGGTDTQYF. Here the CDR3 DNA reads TGCGCCAGCAGTGTGGCGGGAGGCACAGATACGCAGTATTTT. This chain joins TRBV10-1 and TRBJ2-3; the match to TRBD2 covers 7 bases. CDR3 length equals 14 residues. Germline assignment: CDR1 WNHNN and CDR2 SYGVQD (reference sequence). With 4 bases clipped from V and 1 base from J, the junction kept 2 bases outside the gene matches.

The chain combines TRBV27 with TRBJ2-7; 8 bases match TRBD2. The CDR3 is made up of 15 amino acids. With 4 bases clipped from V and 3 bases from J, the junction kept 8 bases outside the gene matches. The germline gives CDR1 MNHEY, CDR2 SMNVEV (reference sequence). This CDR3 is CASSYTGTRGYEQYF. Written as DNA, the CDR3 is TGTGCCAGCAGTTACACCGGGACTAGGGGCTACGAGCAGTACTTC.

V gene TRBV5-4 combines with J gene TRBJ2-1; tentatively, D is TRBD2 (5 bases). V lost 4 bases, J lost 2 bases, and 10 bases lay in between. The CDR3 is 14 amino acids. The V gene's germline CDR1 is SGHNT and CDR2 YYREEE (reference sequence). The CDR3 region has the DNA TGTGCCAGCAGCCCCGGGAAGACCTACAATGAGCAGTTCTTC. It is translated as CASSPGKTYNEQFF.

The gene calls are TRBV28 and TRBJ1-5; tentative D call: TRBD1 (6 bases). This CDR3 contains 16 residues. The V end was cut by 6 bases, the J end by 7 bases, with 22 bases between. Germline loops: CDR1 MDHEN, CDR2 SYDVKM. The CDR3 DNA sequence: TGTGCCAGCAGGCCCACGCGGGCAGGGGCATGGCAGCCCCAGCATTTT. Its translation is CASRPTRAGAWQPQHF.

V and J are TRBV7-2 and TRBJ2-5; 7 nucleotides line up with TRBD1. Germline-derived CDR1 and CDR2 are SGHTA and FQGNSA. There are 14 residues in the CDR3. J lost 2 bases, V lost 6 bases, and 6 bases had no gene match. The DNA for the CDR3 is TGTGCCAGCAGGAAACTGACAGGGCAAGAGACCCAGTACTTC. It yields the protein CASRKLTGQETQYF.

This clone was picked up one time. This rearrangement joins TRBV7-9 to TRBJ1-3, with no clear D. Trimming took 3 bases from V and 0 from J, leaving 3 bases between them. Per the germline V gene, CDR1 is SEHNR and CDR2 is FQNEAQ (reference sequence). The CDR3 length is 13 residues. The CDR3 DNA follows: TGTGCCAGCAGCTTGTACTCTGGAAACACCATATATTTT. Encoded protein: CASSLYSGNTIYF.

The chain couples TRBV3-1 (or the pseudogene TRBV3-2) to TRBJ2-1; perhaps TRBD1 as D (5 bases). Looked up from germline, CDR1 is LGHDT and CDR2 is YNNKEL (reference sequence). Trimming left V 4 bases short and J 4 bases short, with 14 bases between. The CDR3 loop spans 15 amino acids. For the CDR3, the DNA is TGTGCCAGCAGCCCAACTCAGGGCTTATACAATGAGCAGTTCTTC. The encoded protein is CASSPTQGLYNEQFF.

The V and J genes are TRBV11-2 and TRBJ2-7, with D unresolved. The CDR3 extends over 12 amino acids. In germline, CDR1 is SGHAT, CDR2 FQNNGV. Trimming took 5 bases from V and 5 from J, leaving 10 bases between them. The CDR3 protein is CASSLAVDEQYF. The CDR3 coding sequence is TGTGCCAGCAGCCTCGCCGTAGACGAGCAGTACTTC.

The J gene is TRBJ2-1, the V gene TRBV12-3 or TRBV12-4; D gene uncertain. The CDR3 totals 11 residues. The V and J ends lost 5 bases and 7 bases respectively, with 6 bases between them. The CDR3 spells CASSEVNEQFF. The CDR3 DNA is TGTGCCAGCAGTGAGGTTAATGAGCAGTTCTTC.

The chain carries TRBV7-9 and TRBJ2-7; 10 nucleotides line up with TRBD1. V was clipped by 5 bases and J by 4 bases; unmatched bases: 8. The germline CDR1 and CDR2 sequences are SEHNR and FQNEAQ (reference sequence). The CDR3 contains 15 residues. CDR3 residues: CASSQPGQGTYEQYF. As DNA, the CDR3 is TGTGCCAGCAGCCAACCGGGACAGGGGACGTACGAGCAGTACTTC.

The V gene is TRBV2, the J gene TRBJ2-2, with 7 bases aligning to TRBD1. CDR1 and CDR2 (germline): SNHLY, FYNNEI. V was clipped by 6 bases and J by 6 bases; unmatched bases: 16. This CDR3 contains 17 residues. In DNA, the CDR3 is TGTGCCAGCAGGGGGCTGGACTCCGACAGGGCGGCCGGGGAGCTGTTTTTT. Residues: CASRGLDSDRAAGELFF. Supplemented by reference TRBV2 and TRBJ2-2, the full variable domain reads EPEVTQTPSHQVTQMGQEVILRCVPISNHLYFYWYRQILGQKVEFLVSFYNNEISEKSEIFDDQFSVERPDGSNFTLKIRSTKLEDSAMYFCASRGLDSDRAAGELFFGEGSRLTVL.

The V call is TRBV19, the J call TRBJ1-5; a possible D gene is TRBD1 (6 bases). The CDR3 is 15 amino acids. Germline CDR1 and CDR2: LNHDA and SQIVND (reference sequence). The V end lost 4 bases, the J end lost 3 bases, and 13 bases lay between the germline ends. Written as DNA, the CDR3 is TGTGCCAGTAGTACACCGGACAGCTCCAATCAGCCCCAGCATTTT. As protein: CASSTPDSSNQPQHF.

The chain uses TRBV19 and TRBJ1-1, with TRBD1 as a possible D gene (6 bases). This CDR3 comprises 13 residues. CDR1 is LNHDA, CDR2 SQIVND, per germline (reference sequence). V gave up 6 bases and J gave up 2 bases, with 10 bases separating them. CDR3 nucleotides: TGTGCCAGTAGATGGGACACCAACACTGAAGCTTTCTTT. This gives the protein CASRWDTNTEAFF.

The CDR3 region is CASSQGAGFQETQYF. The CDR3 region has the DNA TGTGCCAGCAGCCAGGGGGCGGGCTTTCAAGAGACCCAGTACTTC. V is TRBV11-2 and J is TRBJ2-5; 8 bases line up with TRBD1. Trimming removed 5 bases from V and 2 bases from J; junction bases left unmatched: 7. The CDR3 spans 15 residues. In germline, CDR1 is SGHAT, CDR2 FQNNGV. The full variable domain, completed using reference TRBV11-2 and TRBJ2-5, is EAGVAQSPRYKIIEKRQSVAFWCNPISGHATLYWYQQILGQGPKLLIQFQNNGVVDDSQLPKDRFSAERLKGVDSTLKIQPAKLEDSAVYLCASSQGAGFQETQYFGPGTRLLVL.

To note about this clone: One end of the junction varies from germline; a read error may be responsible. CDR3 protein: CASNRPHSYEQYF. Here the CDR3 DNA reads TGTGCAAGCAACAGGCCCCACTCCTACGAGCAGTACTTC. The chain uses TRBV28 and TRBJ2-7; a possible D gene is TRBD1 (5 bases). There are 13 residues in the CDR3. Looked up from germline, CDR1 is MDHEN and CDR2 is SYDVKM.

This clone was counted a few times. The genes are TRBV18 and TRBJ1-1, with D hard to call. CDR3 size: 15 residues. Germline assignment: CDR1 KGHSH and CDR2 LQKENI. The V end lost 5 bases, the J end lost 6 bases, and 19 bases lay between the germline ends. CDR3: CASSMGGIFTAEAFF. In DNA, the CDR3 is TGTGCCAGCTCAATGGGAGGGATTTTTACCGCTGAAGCTTTCTTT.